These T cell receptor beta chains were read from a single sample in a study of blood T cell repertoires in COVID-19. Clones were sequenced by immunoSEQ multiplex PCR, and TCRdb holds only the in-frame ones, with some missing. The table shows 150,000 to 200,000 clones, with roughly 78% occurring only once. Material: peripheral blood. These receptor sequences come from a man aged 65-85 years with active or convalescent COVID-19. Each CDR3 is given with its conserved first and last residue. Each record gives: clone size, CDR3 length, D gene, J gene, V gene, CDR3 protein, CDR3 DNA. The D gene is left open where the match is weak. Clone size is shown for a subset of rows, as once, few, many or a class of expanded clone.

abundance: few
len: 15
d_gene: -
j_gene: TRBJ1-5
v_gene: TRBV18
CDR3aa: CASSNLGGGNQPQHF
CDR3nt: TGTGCCAGCTCAAACCTGGGGGGTGGCAATCAGCCCCAGCATTTT

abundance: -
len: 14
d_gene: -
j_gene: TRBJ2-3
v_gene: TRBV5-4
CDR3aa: CASSLTGKTDTQYF
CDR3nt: TGTGCCAGCAGCTTGACAGGGAAGACAGATACGCAGTATTTT

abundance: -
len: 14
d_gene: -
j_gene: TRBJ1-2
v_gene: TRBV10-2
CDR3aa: CASSEEGRLGGYTF
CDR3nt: TGCGCCAGCAGTGAGGAGGGGAGGTTGGGTGGCTACACCTTC

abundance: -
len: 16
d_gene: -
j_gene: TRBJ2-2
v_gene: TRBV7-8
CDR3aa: CASSLVGQKGTGELFF
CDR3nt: TGTGCCAGCAGCTTAGTGGGACAAAAGGGCACCGGGGAGCTGTTTTTT

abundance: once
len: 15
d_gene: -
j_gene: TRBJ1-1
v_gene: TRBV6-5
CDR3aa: CASRPPAGGFTEAFF
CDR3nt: TGTGCCAGCAGACCGCCCGCTGGGGGCTTTACTGAAGCTTTCTTT

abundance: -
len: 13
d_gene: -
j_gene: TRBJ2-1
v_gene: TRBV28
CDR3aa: CASTLAGANEQFF
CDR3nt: TGTGCCAGCACCTTGGCAGGGGCGAATGAGCAGTTCTTC

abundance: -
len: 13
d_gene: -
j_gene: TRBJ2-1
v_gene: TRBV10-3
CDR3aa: CAISLTSPSEQFF
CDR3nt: TGTGCCATCAGCCTGACTAGTCCGAGCGAGCAGTTCTTC

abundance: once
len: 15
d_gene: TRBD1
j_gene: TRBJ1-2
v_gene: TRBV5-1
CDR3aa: CASSPATGGYYGYTF
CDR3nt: TGCGCCAGCAGCCCTGCTACAGGGGGCTACTATGGCTACACCTTC

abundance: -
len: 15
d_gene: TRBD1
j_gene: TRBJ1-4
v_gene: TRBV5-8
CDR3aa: CASSQPQGLREKLFF
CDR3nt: TGTGCCAGCAGTCAACCACAGGGGTTGCGTGAAAAACTGTTTTTT

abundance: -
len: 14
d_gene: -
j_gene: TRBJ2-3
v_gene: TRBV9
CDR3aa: CASSDSRRADTQYF
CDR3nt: TGTGCCAGCAGCGACTCACGCCGGGCAGATACGCAGTATTTT

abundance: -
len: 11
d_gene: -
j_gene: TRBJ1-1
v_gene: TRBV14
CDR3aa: CASRQGTEAFF
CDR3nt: TGTGCCAGCAGACAGGGAACTGAAGCTTTCTTT

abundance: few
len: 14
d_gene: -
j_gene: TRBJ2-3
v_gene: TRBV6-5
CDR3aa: CASSLTLLTDTQYF
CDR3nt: TGTGCCAGCAGTTTGACTCTCCTCACAGATACGCAGTATTTT

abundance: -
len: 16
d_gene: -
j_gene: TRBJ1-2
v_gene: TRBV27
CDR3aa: CASSLNNPGGDYGYTF
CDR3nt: TGTGCCAGCAGTTTAAATAATCCGGGGGGAGACTATGGCTACACCTTC

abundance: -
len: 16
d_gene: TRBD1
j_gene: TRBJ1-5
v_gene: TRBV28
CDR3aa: CASSAHSGGGSQPQHF
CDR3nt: TGTGCCAGCAGTGCGCATTCAGGGGGCGGGAGTCAGCCCCAGCATTTT

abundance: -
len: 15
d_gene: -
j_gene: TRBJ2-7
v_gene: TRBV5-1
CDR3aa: CASSLISAGGYEQYF
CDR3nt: TGCGCCAGCAGCTTGATTTCAGCGGGCGGATACGAGCAGTACTTC

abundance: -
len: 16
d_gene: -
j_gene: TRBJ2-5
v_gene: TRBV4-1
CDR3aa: CASSQAPGQFQETQYF
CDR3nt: TGCGCCAGCAGCCAAGCCCCCGGACAGTTTCAAGAGACCCAGTACTTC

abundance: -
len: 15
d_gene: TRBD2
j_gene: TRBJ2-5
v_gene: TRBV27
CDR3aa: CASSRGGAYQETQYF
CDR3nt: TGTGCCAGCAGTCGGGGGGGGGCGTACCAAGAGACCCAGTACTTC

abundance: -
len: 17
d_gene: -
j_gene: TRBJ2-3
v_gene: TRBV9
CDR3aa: CASSPMEGEGPADTQYF
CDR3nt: TGTGCCAGCAGCCCGATGGAGGGTGAAGGACCTGCAGATACGCAGTATTTT

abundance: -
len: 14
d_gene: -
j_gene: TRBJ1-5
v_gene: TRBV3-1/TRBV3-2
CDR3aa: CASSPAGANQPQHF
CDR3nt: TGTGCCAGCAGCCCCGCAGGGGCCAATCAGCCCCAGCATTTT

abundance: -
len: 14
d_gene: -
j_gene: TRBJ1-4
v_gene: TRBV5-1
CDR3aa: CASQQGSANEKLFF
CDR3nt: TGCGCCAGCCAACAGGGTTCGGCTAATGAAAAACTGTTTTTT

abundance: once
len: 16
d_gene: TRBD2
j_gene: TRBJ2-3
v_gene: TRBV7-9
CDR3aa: CASSLKEREEADTQYF
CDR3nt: TGTGCCAGCAGCTTAAAAGAGCGGGAGGAGGCAGATACGCAGTATTTT